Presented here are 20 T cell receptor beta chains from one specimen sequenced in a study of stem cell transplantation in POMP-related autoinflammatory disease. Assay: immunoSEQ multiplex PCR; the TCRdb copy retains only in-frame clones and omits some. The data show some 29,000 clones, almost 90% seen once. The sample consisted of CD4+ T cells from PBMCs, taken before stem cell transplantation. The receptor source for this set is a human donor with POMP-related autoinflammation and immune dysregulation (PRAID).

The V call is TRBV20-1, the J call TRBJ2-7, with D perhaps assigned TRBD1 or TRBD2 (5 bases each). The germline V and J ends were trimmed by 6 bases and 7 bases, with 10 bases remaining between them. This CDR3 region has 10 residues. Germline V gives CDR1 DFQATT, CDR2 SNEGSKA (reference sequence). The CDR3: CSAEGPEQYF. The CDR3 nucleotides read TGCAGTGCAGAGGGACCTGAGCAGTACTTC.

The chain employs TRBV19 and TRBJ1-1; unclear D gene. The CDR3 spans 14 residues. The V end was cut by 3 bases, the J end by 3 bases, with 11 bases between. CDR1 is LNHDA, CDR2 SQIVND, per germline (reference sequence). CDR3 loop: CASSITRKYTEAFF. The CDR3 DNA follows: TGTGCCAGTAGTATCACTAGGAAGTACACTGAAGCTTTCTTT. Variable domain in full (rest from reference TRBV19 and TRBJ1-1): DGGITQSPKYLFRKEGQNVTLSCEQNLNHDAMYWYRQDPGQGLRLIYYSQIVNDFQKGDIAEGYSVSREKKESFPLTVTSAQKNPTAFYLCASSITRKYTEAFFGQGTRLTVV.

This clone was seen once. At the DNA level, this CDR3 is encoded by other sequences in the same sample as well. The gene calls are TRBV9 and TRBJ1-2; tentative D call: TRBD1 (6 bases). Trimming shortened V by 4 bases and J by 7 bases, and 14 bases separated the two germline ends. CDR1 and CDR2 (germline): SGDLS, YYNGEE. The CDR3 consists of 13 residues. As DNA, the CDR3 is TGTGCCAGCAGCCCACAGAACAGGGTTGGCTACACCTTC. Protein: CASSPQNRVGYTF.

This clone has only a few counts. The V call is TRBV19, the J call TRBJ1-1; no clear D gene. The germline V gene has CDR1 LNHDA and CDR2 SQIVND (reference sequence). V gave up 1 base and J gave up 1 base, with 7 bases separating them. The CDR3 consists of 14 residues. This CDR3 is CASSIGHKNTEAFF. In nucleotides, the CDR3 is TGTGCCAGTAGTATAGGACACAAGAACACTGAAGCTTTCTTT.

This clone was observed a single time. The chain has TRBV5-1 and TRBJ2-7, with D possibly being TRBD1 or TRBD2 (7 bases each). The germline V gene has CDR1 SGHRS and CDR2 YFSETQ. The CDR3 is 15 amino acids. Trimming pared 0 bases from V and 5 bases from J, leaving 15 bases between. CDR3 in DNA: TGCGCCAGCAGCTTGGCAAGCGGGACAGTCGACGAGCAGTACTTC. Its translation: CASSLASGTVDEQYF.

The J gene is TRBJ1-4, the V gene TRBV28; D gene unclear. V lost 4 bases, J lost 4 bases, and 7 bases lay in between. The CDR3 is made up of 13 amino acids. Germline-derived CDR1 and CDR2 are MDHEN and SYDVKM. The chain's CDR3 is CASSSTDNEKLFF. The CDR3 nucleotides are TGTGCCAGCAGTTCTACGGATAATGAAAAACTGTTTTTT.

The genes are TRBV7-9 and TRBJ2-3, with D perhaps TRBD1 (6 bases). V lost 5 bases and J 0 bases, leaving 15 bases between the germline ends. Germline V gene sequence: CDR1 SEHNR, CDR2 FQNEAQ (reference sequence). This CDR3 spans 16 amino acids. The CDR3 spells CASSEWGRVSTDTQYF. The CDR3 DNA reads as TGTGCCAGCAGCGAATGGGGGCGGGTAAGCACAGATACGCAGTATTTT.

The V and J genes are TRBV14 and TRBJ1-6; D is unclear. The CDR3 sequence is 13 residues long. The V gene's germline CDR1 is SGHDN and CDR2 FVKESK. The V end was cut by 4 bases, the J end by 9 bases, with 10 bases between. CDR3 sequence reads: CASSLHSRSPLHF. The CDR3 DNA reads TGTGCCAGCAGCCTCCATTCTCGTTCACCCCTCCACTTT.

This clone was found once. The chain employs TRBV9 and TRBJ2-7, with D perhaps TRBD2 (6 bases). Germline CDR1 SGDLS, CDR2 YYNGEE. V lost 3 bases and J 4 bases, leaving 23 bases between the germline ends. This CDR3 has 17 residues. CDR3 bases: TGTGCCAGCAGCGCTTCATTCACCCAGGGTCGGGGGTACGAGCAGTACTTC. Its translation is CASSASFTQGRGYEQYF.

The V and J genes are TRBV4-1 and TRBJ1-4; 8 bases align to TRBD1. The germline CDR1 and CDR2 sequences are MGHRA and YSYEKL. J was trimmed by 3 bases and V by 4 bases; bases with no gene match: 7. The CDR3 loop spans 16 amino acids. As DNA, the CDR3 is TGCGCCAGCAGCCTCCTCCAGGGGGCAGCTAATGAAAAACTGTTTTTT. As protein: CASSLLQGAANEKLFF.

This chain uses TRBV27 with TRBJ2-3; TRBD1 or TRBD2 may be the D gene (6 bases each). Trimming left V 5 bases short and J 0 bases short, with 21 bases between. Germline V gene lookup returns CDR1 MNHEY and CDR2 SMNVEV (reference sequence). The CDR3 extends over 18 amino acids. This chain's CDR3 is CASSIRALRGASTDTQYF. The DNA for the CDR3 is TGTGCCAGCAGTATCCGAGCCCTAAGGGGGGCTAGCACAGATACGCAGTATTTT.

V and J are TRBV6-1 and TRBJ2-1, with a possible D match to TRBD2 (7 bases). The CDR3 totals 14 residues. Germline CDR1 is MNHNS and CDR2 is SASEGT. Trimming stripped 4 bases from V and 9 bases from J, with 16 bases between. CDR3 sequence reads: CASSAERGGPEQFF. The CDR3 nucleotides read TGTGCCAGCAGTGCAGAGAGGGGGGGACCTGAGCAGTTCTTC.

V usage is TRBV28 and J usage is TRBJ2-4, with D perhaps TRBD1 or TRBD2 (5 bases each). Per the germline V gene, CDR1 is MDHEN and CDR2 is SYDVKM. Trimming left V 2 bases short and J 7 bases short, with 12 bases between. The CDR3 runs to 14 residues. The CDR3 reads CASSLGGTGNIQYF. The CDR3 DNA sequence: TGTGCCAGCAGTTTAGGGGGAACGGGGAACATTCAGTACTTC.

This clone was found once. The CDR3 spells CASSSPPGQGAGDTQYF. The CDR3 nucleotides read TGTGCCAGCAGCTCACCCCCGGGACAGGGGGCCGGAGATACGCAGTATTTT. The chain links TRBV5-6 to TRBJ2-3, with 12 bases that match TRBD1. The germline CDR1 and CDR2 sequences are SGHDT and YYEEEE. J lost 5 bases, V lost 3 bases, and 10 bases had no gene match. CDR3 size: 17 residues.

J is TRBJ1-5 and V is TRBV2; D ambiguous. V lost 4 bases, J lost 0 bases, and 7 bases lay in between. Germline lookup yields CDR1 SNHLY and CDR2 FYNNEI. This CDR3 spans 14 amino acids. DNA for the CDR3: TGTGCCAGCAGTGTAGTTTATAGCAATCAGCCCCAGCATTTT. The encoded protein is CASSVVYSNQPQHF.

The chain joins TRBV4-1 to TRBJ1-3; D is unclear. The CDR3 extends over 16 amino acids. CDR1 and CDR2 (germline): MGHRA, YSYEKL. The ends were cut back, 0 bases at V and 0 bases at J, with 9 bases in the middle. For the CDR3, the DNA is TGCGCCAGCAGCCAAGATCAGTCATACTCTGGAAACACCATATATTTT. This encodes CASSQDQSYSGNTIYF.

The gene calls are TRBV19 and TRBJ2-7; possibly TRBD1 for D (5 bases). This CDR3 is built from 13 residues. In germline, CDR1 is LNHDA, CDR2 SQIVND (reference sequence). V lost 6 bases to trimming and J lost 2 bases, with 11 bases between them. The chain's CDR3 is CASSYTGTYEQYF. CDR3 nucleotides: TGTGCCAGTAGCTATACAGGTACCTACGAGCAGTACTTC. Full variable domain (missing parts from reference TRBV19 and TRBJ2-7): DGGITQSPKYLFRKEGQNVTLSCEQNLNHDAMYWYRQDPGQGLRLIYYSQIVNDFQKGDIAEGYSVSREKKESFPLTVTSAQKNPTAFYLCASSYTGTYEQYFGPGTRLTVT.

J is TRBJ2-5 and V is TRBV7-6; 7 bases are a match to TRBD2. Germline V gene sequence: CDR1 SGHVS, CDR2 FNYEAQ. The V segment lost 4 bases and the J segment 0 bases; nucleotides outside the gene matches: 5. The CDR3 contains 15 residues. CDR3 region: CASSSMGGYQETQYF. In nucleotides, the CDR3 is TGTGCCAGCAGCTCAATGGGGGGGTACCAAGAGACCCAGTACTTC. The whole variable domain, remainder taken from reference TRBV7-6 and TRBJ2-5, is GAGVSQSPRYKVTKRGQDVALRCDPISGHVSLYWYRQALGQGPEFLTYFNYEAQQDKSGLPNDRFSAERPEGSISTLTIQRTEQRDSAMYRCASSSMGGYQETQYFGPGTRLLVL.

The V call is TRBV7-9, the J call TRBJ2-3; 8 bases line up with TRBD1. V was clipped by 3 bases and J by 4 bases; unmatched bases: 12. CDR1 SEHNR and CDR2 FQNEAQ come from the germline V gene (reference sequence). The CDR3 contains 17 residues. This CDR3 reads CASSFVKRTGNSDTQYF. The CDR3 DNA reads TGTGCCAGCAGCTTCGTTAAAAGGACAGGGAACTCAGATACGCAGTATTTT.

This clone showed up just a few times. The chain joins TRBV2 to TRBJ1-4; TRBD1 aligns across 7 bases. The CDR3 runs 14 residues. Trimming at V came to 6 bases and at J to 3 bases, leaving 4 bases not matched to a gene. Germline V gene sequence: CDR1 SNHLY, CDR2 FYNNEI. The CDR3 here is CASSAGQPNEKLFF. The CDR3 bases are TGTGCCAGCAGCGCGGGACAGCCTAATGAAAAACTGTTTTTT.